Each of the 8 T cell receptor beta chains below was sequenced from the same sample in a study of T-cell memory formation after mild COVID-19 (dated by TCRdb to about 2021). Libraries were made using 5' RACE. Sequencing took place on an Illumina NovaSeq 6000. Using fastp at Q25 and MiXCR, TCRdb reprocessed the public reads and kept productive beta chains. Every entry covers one CDR3 protein and lists the most common genes and DNA from its rows. For this sample there are hundreds of thousands of distinct CDR3 sequences; less than 25% appear just once. The ten largest clones capture around 7.7% of the sample. The sample consisted of PBMCs or a T cell subset sorted from them (not recorded which). The receptors were gathered from an adult woman who had mild COVID-19 (a few samples of this study predate the infection). The sample titles of this study are shuffled in the database, so cell type and time point are left out; the donor was told from shared clones.

This clonotype has only a few counts. The genes are TRBV19 and TRBJ2-5; 8 nucleotides line up with TRBD2. The CDR3 extends over 15 amino acids. The V segment lost 5 bases and the J segment 1 base; nucleotides outside the gene matches: 6. The germline CDR1 and CDR2 sequences are LNHDA and SQIVND (reference sequence). CDR3 sequence reads: CASSFLGTSQETQYF. As DNA, the CDR3 is TGTGCCAGTAGTTTTCTGGGGACTAGCCAAGAGACCCAGTACTTC.

This clonotype was counted between two and nine times. This sequence joins TRBV5-6 and TRBJ2-3, with TRBD2 matching over 7 bases. The ends lost 3 bases at V and 2 bases at J; junction bases unmatched: 3. The germline V gene has CDR1 SGHDT and CDR2 YYEEEE. The CDR3 runs 14 residues. This chain's CDR3 is CASSSGGYTDTQYF. The CDR3 region has the DNA TGTGCCAGCAGCTCCGGGGGGTACACAGATACGCAGTATTTT.

This chain joins TRBV24-1 and TRBJ2-7, with D unclear. Trimming removed 3 bases at V and 3 bases at J, with 5 bases between. This CDR3 comprises 12 residues. Germline-derived CDR1 and CDR2 are KGHDR and SFDVKD. This CDR3 reads CATSDGLYEQYF. The CDR3 DNA follows: TGTGCCACCAGTGATGGGCTCTACGAGCAGTACTTC.

The V call is TRBV9, the J call TRBJ2-2; D might be TRBD2 (6 bases). CDR1 is SGDLS, CDR2 YYNGEE, per germline. V lost 0 bases, J lost 4 bases, and 13 bases lay in between. The CDR3 contains 16 residues. The CDR3 loop reads CASSVGRGGITGELFF. The CDR3 region has the DNA TGTGCCAGCAGCGTAGGGAGGGGAGGAATCACCGGGGAGCTGTTTTTT.

The J gene is TRBJ1-4, the V gene TRBV12-3 or TRBV12-4; TRBD1 matches 10 bases. CDR3 size: 16 residues. V lost 8 bases and J lost 6; bases outside the gene matches: 12. CDR3 residues: CASSRDRGRLYEKLFF. The CDR3 DNA reads TGTGCCAGCTCCCGGGACAGGGGACGTCTGTATGAAAAACTGTTTTTT.

In this sample, this clonotype turned up once. V usage is TRBV11-2 and J usage is TRBJ2-5; TRBD1 is a possible D gene (5 bases). Trimming shortened V by 0 bases and J by 3 bases, and 14 bases separated the two germline ends. Germline loops: CDR1 SGHAT, CDR2 FQNNGV. This CDR3 has 16 amino acids. The CDR3 DNA reads TGTGCCAGCAGCTTAGATAATAGGGCCAGGGAAGAGACCCAGTACTTC. This gives the protein CASSLDNRAREETQYF.

This clonotype was detected only a few times. V usage is TRBV9 and J usage is TRBJ2-5; 10 positions agree with TRBD1. Germline V CDR1 and CDR2: SGDLS, YYNGEE. Trimming removed 3 bases from V and 4 bases from J; junction bases left unmatched: 9. The CDR3 runs to 16 residues. CDR3 in DNA: TGTGCCAGCAGCGCCGAGCGGACAGGGGGAGGAGAGACCCAGTACTTC. This gives the protein CASSAERTGGGETQYF.

The chain joins TRBV9 to TRBJ2-2; D is undetermined. V dropped 3 bases and J dropped 6 bases, with 12 bases sitting between them. The CDR3 extends over 14 amino acids. Germline V gene sequence: CDR1 SGDLS, CDR2 YYNGEE. This CDR3 reads CASSDDPIAGELFF. Here the CDR3 DNA reads TGTGCCAGCAGCGACGACCCGATTGCCGGGGAGCTGTTTTTT.